Included here is one TCR beta chain sequence, with context. Seattle enrolled patients during active infection and tracked them longitudinally. The data are from a study of blood T cell repertoires in COVID-19. Study at large: Samples taken during acute and convalescent COVID-19 were collected in the United States, Italy and Spain.

The germline V and J ends were trimmed by 1 base and 7 bases, with 7 bases remaining between them. Germline CDR1 SNHLY, CDR2 FYNNEI. The CDR3 covers 12 residues. Authors' methods: Estimation of nucleated cell counts relied on the amplification of reference gene primers. TCRdb keeps only in-frame clones here, not all; method: immunoSEQ multiplex PCR. Clone size and V and J calls were adopted from that table, with D and trimming inferred from the DNA. The sample has 410,000 or so clones, approximately 90% seen once. The sequenced sample consisted of peripheral blood. This rearrangement joins TRBV2 to TRBJ1-1; D may be TRBD1 (5 bases). This TCR was sampled from a woman in her thirties or forties with COVID-19, enrolled during active disease. CDR3 residues: CASSEGGSEAFF. CDR3 DNA: TGTGCCAGCAGTGAAGGGGGCAGTGAAGCTTTCTTT.